Following are 24 T cell receptor beta chains from one sample sequenced in a study of molecular identifiers for immune sequencing clone quantification. TCRdb re-analysed the PCR reads in MiXCR, keeping a single row per CDR3 protein. The top ten clones hold approximately 0.91% of a sample with about 97,000 distinct CDR3 sequences, roughly a quarter of them seen once. Sequencing used naive CD8+ T cells from blood, with Jurkat cell RNA spiked in. Subset noted: FACS-sorted CD8+CD4-CCR7+CD45RA+ naive T cells. The receptors were sampled from a human donor in good health. Some libraries in this study had Jurkat cell RNA spiked in.

Of note for this clonotype: This likely comes from a read error, as the CDR3 has no conserved phenylalanine or tryptophan at its end. The CDR3 here is CASSPAPGSSYEQYI. CDR3 nucleotides: TGTGCCAGCAGCCCCGCCCCGGGAAGCTCCTACGAGCAGTACATC. The chain employs TRBV3-1 and TRBJ2-7; D perhaps matches TRBD2 (5 bases). This CDR3 has 15 amino acids. Germline CDR1 is LGHDT and CDR2 is YNNKEL (reference sequence). V dropped 4 bases and J dropped 0 bases, with 13 bases sitting between them.

This rearrangement joins TRBV6-5 to TRBJ2-7; the D is unclear. The CDR3 is 14 amino acids. CDR1 and CDR2 from the germline V gene are MNHEY and SVGAGI. The V end lost 0 bases, the J end lost 5 bases, and 11 bases lay between the germline ends. The CDR3 protein is CASSYSGPADEQYF. The CDR3 DNA sequence: TGTGCCAGCAGTTACTCGGGCCCCGCGGACGAGCAGTACTTC.

A word on this clonotype: One base away lies a much larger clone, so this may be a sequencing read error. The chain combines TRBV9 with TRBJ2-7, with D uncertain. CDR1 is SGDLS, CDR2 YYNGEE, per germline. The CDR3 totals 12 residues. In nucleotides, the CDR3 is TGTGCCATCAGCTCCGACCCTCCCGAGCAGTACTTC. This codes for CAISSDPPEQYF.

This clonotype was detected many times. The chain combines TRBV4-2 with TRBJ2-1; D call uncertain. Germline V gene data show CDR1 as LGHNA and CDR2 as YNFKEQ. Trimming took off 0 bases at V and 8 bases at J, with 11 bases between the two ends. The CDR3 sequence is 14 residues long. CDR3 residues: CASSQDSEQDEQFF. DNA for the CDR3: TGTGCCAGCAGCCAAGATTCGGAGCAAGATGAGCAGTTCTTC.

The chain is built from TRBV25-1 and TRBJ1-1; D gene uncertain. The germline V gene encodes CDR1 MGHDK and CDR2 SYGVNS. V was trimmed by 2 bases and J by 2 bases, leaving 9 bases between them. The CDR3 is 14 residues long. In DNA, the CDR3 is TGTGCCAGCAGTGAAGGCAGAATAAACACTGAAGCTTTCTTT. Its protein product is CASSEGRINTEAFF.

This clonotype was seen many times. This chain links TRBV20-1 with TRBJ2-7; 11 bases map to TRBD2. The CDR3 sequence is 15 residues long. V dropped 2 bases and J dropped 2; count of bases not matched to a gene: 5. Looked up from germline, CDR1 is DFQATT and CDR2 is SNEGSKA (reference sequence). CDR3 sequence: CSARPLTSGTYEQYF. The CDR3, as DNA: TGCAGTGCTAGACCCTTGACTAGCGGGACCTACGAGCAGTACTTC.

Ten or more counts support this clonotype. The J gene is TRBJ1-1, the V gene TRBV19; D is undetermined. Germline CDR1 and CDR2: LNHDA and SQIVND (reference sequence). The CDR3 is 15 residues long. V lost 1 base, J lost 1 base, and 10 bases lay in between. The CDR3 loop reads CASSIATRGNTEAFF. The CDR3 nucleotides read TGTGCCAGTAGTATAGCCACGCGAGGGAACACTGAAGCTTTCTTT.

The sample holds a few counts of this clonotype. A much larger clone lies a single base off, so this may be a read error. The chain uses TRBV7-2 and TRBJ2-7; D remains ambiguous. Trimming stripped 5 bases from V and 5 bases from J, with 22 bases between. Germline V gene lookup returns CDR1 SGHTA and CDR2 FQGNSA. The CDR3 is made up of 16 amino acids. The CDR3 protein is CASSLSTGPDPDEQYF. DNA for the CDR3: TGTGCCAGCAGCCTCAGCACCGGGCCGGATCCCGACGAGCAGTACTTC.

This clonotype was seen a single time. A much larger clone lies a single base off, so this may be a read error. The gene calls are TRBV9 and TRBJ1-1; 7 positions agree with TRBD1. The germline CDR1 and CDR2 sequences are SGDLS and YYNGEE. This CDR3 comprises 16 residues. CDR3 in DNA: TGTGCCAGCAGCGTAGCCCCAGACAGGGTGGGCACTGGAGCTTTCTTT. Translation gives CASSVAPDRVGTGAFF.

This clonotype was observed at least ten times. The V call is TRBV20-1, the J call TRBJ2-5; possible D gene TRBD1, 6 bases. The CDR3 consists of 15 residues. Germline CDR1 reads DFQATT; CDR2 reads SNEGSKA (reference sequence). V lost 3 bases and J 4 bases, leaving 18 bases between the germline ends. CDR3 protein: CSASRGGVVPETQYF. In DNA, the CDR3 is TGCAGTGCTAGTCGAGGGGGAGTTGTACCAGAGACCCAGTACTTC.

About this clonotype itself: A much larger clonotype is one base distant, so this may be a read error. The V and J genes are TRBV13 and TRBJ1-5; D perhaps matches TRBD1 (5 bases). V lost 3 bases to trimming and J lost 5 bases, with 11 bases between them. Germline V gene sequence: CDR1 PRHDT, CDR2 FYEKMQ (reference sequence). The CDR3 has 14 amino acids. The CDR3 reads CASSFGGSDQPQHF. In DNA, the CDR3 is TGTGCCAGCAGCTTTGGGGGGTCGGATCAGCCCCAGCATTTT.

Many counts were recorded for this clonotype. This rearrangement joins TRBV4-2 to TRBJ1-5; the D is unclear. Germline V gene lookup returns CDR1 LGHNA and CDR2 YNFKEQ. This CDR3 is 16 amino acids long. V lost 0 bases and J 3 bases, leaving 12 bases between the germline ends. CDR3 region: CASSQDSGSFNQPQHF. The CDR3 region has the DNA TGTGCCAGCAGCCAAGATAGCGGGTCTTTCAATCAGCCCCAGCATTTT.

Only one count was recorded for this clonotype. A read error may explain this, as a much larger clone is one base away. This chain joins TRBV6-1 and TRBJ1-1, with D possibly TRBD1 on 5 matching bases. The CDR3 covers 13 residues. Germline loops: CDR1 MNHNS, CDR2 SASEGT. The ends were cut back, 11 bases at V and 0 bases at J, with 13 bases in the middle. CDR3 coding DNA: TGTGCCGGCGAGGGACGGATGAACACTGAAGCTTTCTTT. Translating gives CAGEGRMNTEAFF.

This clonotype has only a few counts. The J gene is TRBJ1-4, the V gene TRBV19, with D perhaps TRBD1 (5 bases). The CDR3 sequence is 13 residues long. Trimming took off 9 bases at V and 8 bases at J, with 16 bases between the two ends. Germline CDR1 and CDR2: LNHDA and SQIVND (reference sequence). The CDR3 sequence is CASGTLVGEKLFF. In nucleotides, the CDR3 is TGTGCCAGCGGGACTCTCGTAGGGGAAAAACTGTTTTTT.

Remarks on this clonotype: A single base separates this from a much larger clone, so it may be a read error. This sequence joins TRBV4-2 and TRBJ2-1; no clear D gene. Trimming stripped 1 base from V and 7 bases from J, with 11 bases between. Germline CDR1 reads LGHNA; CDR2 reads YNFKEQ. The CDR3 extends over 14 amino acids. Written as DNA, the CDR3 is TGTGCCAGCAGCCAAGCCCGGTGGGTGAATGAGCAGTTCTTC. Translation gives CASSQARWVNEQFF.

This clonotype was counted at least ten times. V usage is TRBV6-5 and J usage is TRBJ2-7, with D tentatively TRBD1 (5 bases). CDR3 length equals 12 residues. The V end lost 4 bases, the J end lost 2 bases, and 6 bases lay between the germline ends. CDR1 is MNHEY, CDR2 SVGAGI, per germline. The CDR3 DNA reads as TGTGCCAGCAGTTCAGGGACCTACGAGCAGTACTTC. Amino acids: CASSSGTYEQYF.

This clonotype was seen many times. V usage is TRBV5-6 and J usage is TRBJ2-5, with 7 bases identical to TRBD2. J lost 0 bases, V lost 4 bases, and 9 bases had no gene match. Per germline, CDR1 SGHDT and CDR2 YYEEEE. The CDR3 runs to 16 residues. CDR3 in amino acids: CASSPARGGNQETQYF. The CDR3 DNA reads TGTGCCAGCAGCCCGGCTCGCGGGGGAAACCAAGAGACCCAGTACTTC.

This clonotype was seen at least ten times. The CDR3 spells CATRDSLNTEAFF. The DNA for the CDR3 is TGTGCCACCAGGGACAGTTTAAACACTGAAGCTTTCTTT. The gene calls are TRBV24-1 and TRBJ1-1; a possible D gene is TRBD1 (6 bases). The CDR3 contains 13 residues. Trimming shortened V by 7 bases and J by 2 bases, and 10 bases separated the two germline ends. CDR1 is KGHDR and CDR2 is SFDVKD in the germline V gene.

This clonotype was recorded many times. The V call is TRBV6-5, the J call TRBJ2-7; TRBD1 agrees at 7 bases. With 4 bases clipped from V and 2 bases from J, the junction kept 8 bases outside the gene matches. Germline V gene lookup returns CDR1 MNHEY and CDR2 SVGAGI. The CDR3 length is 15 residues. The CDR3 here is CASSFALGTAYEQYF. DNA for the CDR3: TGTGCCAGCAGTTTCGCACTCGGGACAGCCTACGAGCAGTACTTC.

A remark on this clonotype: One end of the junction fails to match germline, which may point to a read error. V is TRBV7-6 and J is TRBJ1-1; D is unclear. Germline lookup yields CDR1 SGHVS and CDR2 FNYEAQ. The CDR3 extends over 12 amino acids. CDR3: CASRWGGTEALF. The CDR3 nucleotides are TGTGCCAGCAGGTGGGGAGGCACTGAAGCTCTCTTT.

The genes are TRBV19 and TRBJ2-1; TRBD2 matches at 11 bases. Germline values: CDR1 LNHDA, CDR2 SQIVND (reference sequence). V trimming: 7 bases; J trimming: 4 bases; junction bases outside the gene matches: 9. The CDR3 contains 16 residues. CDR3 bases: TGTGCCAGTACCTTAGCGGGAGGGCCCTCTTACAATGAGCAGTTCTTC. This codes for CASTLAGGPSYNEQFF.

This clonotype has ten or more counts. This chain connects TRBV27 to TRBJ1-5; TRBD1 matches at 9 bases. V trimming: 3 bases; J trimming: 0 bases; junction bases outside the gene matches: 9. The CDR3 contains 18 residues. Germline V gene lookup returns CDR1 MNHEY and CDR2 SMNVEV (reference sequence). CDR3 sequence: CASSFGGTGSHSNQPQHF. CDR3 DNA: TGTGCCAGCAGTTTTGGGGGGACAGGGTCTCATAGCAATCAGCCCCAGCATTTT.

This clonotype was seen many times. The chain joins TRBV6-5 to TRBJ2-3; 11 bases align to TRBD2. This CDR3 region has 16 residues. Germline CDR1 and CDR2: MNHEY and SVGAGI. With 6 bases clipped from V and 5 bases from J, the junction kept 10 bases outside the gene matches. CDR3 DNA sequence: TGTGCCAGCAGCGACATAGCGGGAGGGGCGCAAGATACGCAGTATTTT. It encodes CASSDIAGGAQDTQYF.

This clonotype appeared a few times. The chain employs TRBV7-9 and TRBJ1-2, with D tentatively TRBD1 (5 bases). V lost 2 bases and J lost 3, with 19 bases in between. The CDR3 is 17 amino acids. CDR1 is SEHNR and CDR2 is FQNEAQ in the germline V gene (reference sequence). CDR3 nucleotide sequence: TGTGCCAGCAGCTTAACACTCTCCGGGGCGAAGGACTATGGCTACACCTTC. Protein: CASSLTLSGAKDYGYTF.